In its sample, the clone carrying this TCR beta chain ranks as medium-sized. Its antigen is unknown. These data belong to a study of read filtering for tumor transcriptome and immune sequencing. Study context: Among patients, 17 to 20 were male and more than 12 female, aged about 47 to 85 (mean roughly 63). The study, taken as a whole, reports: About four fifths of IR-seq clonotypes had one read, totaling about 3.5% of reads; RNA-seq: about 69% and 49%. Sorted CD138-negative bone marrow cells were not purified T cells. RNA-seq captured clonotypes less deeply and reliably than IR-seq.

Molecular barcoded adaptors covering alpha/delta and beta/gamma chains were used on around 370 ng RNA. MiXCR, applied by TCRdb to the reads, yields one record per CDR3 protein. In the table there are thousands of distinct CDR3 sequences, about 17% of which are singletons. Source material: a population of CD138-negative cells sorted from bone marrow. This clonotype was sampled from a donor over 35 with multiple myeloma.

The CDR3: CSGRRGAYNEQFF. The CDR3 DNA reads TGCAGCGGGAGACGAGGCGCCTACAATGAGCAGTTCTTC. The rearrangement uses TRBV29-1 and TRBJ2-1; no clear D gene. V lost 7 bases to trimming and J lost 2 bases, with 12 bases between them. CDR3 length equals 13 residues. From germline, CDR1 is SQVTM and CDR2 ANQGSEA.